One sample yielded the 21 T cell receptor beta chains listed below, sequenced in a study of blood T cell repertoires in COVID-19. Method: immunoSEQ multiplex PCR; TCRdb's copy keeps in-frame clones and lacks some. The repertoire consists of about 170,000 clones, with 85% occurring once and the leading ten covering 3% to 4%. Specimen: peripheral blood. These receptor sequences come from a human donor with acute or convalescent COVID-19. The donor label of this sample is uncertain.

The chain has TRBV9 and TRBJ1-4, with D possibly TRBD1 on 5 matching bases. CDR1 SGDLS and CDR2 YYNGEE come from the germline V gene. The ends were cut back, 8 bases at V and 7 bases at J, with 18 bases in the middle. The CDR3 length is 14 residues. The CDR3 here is CASSSGGGVEKLFF. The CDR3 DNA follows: TGTGCCAGTTCTAGTGGGGGAGGCGTTGAAAAACTGTTTTTT.

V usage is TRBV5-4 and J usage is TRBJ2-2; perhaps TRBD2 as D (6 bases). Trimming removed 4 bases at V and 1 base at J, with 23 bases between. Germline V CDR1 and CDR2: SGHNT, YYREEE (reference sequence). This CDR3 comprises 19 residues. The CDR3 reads CASSTPGAGLRGNTGELFF. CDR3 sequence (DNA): TGTGCCAGCAGCACCCCTGGAGCGGGTCTTAGGGGGAACACCGGGGAGCTGTTTTTT. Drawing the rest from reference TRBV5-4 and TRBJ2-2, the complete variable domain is ETGVTQSPTHLIKTRGQQVTLRCSSQSGHNTVSWYQQALGQGPQFIFQYYREEENGRGNFPPRFSGLQFPNYSSELNVNALELDDSALYLCASSTPGAGLRGNTGELFFGEGSRLTVL.

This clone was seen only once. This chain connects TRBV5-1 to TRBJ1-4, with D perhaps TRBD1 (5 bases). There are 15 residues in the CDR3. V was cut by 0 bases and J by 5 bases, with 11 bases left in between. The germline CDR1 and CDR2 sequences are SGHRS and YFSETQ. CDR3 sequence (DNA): TGCGCCAGCAGCTTGGCCCAGGGAAAGAATGAAAAACTGTTTTTT. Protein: CASSLAQGKNEKLFF.

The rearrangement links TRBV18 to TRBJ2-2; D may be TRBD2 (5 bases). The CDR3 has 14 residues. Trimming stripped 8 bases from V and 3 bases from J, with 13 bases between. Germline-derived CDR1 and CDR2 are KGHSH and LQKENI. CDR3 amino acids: CASLGGSDTGELFF. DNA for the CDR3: TGTGCCAGCCTCGGAGGATCGGACACCGGGGAGCTGTTTTTT. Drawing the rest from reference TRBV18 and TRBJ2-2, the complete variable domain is NAGVMQNPRHLVRRRGQEARLRCSPMKGHSHVYWYRQLPEEGLKFMVYLQKENIIDESGMPKERFSAEFPKEGPSILRIQQVVRGDSAAYFCASLGGSDTGELFFGEGSRLTVL.

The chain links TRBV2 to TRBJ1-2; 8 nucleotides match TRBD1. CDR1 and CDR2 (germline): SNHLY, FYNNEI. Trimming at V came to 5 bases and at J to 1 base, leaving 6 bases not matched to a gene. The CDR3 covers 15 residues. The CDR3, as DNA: TGTGCCAGCAGTTCCGACAGGGGCCGTAACTATGGCTACACCTTC. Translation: CASSSDRGRNYGYTF.

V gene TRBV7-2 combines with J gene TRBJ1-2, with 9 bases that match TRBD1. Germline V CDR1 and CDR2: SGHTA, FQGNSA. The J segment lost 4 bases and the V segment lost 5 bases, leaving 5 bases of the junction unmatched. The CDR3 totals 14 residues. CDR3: CASSRDRDGYGYTF. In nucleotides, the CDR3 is TGTGCCAGCAGCAGGGACAGGGATGGCTATGGCTACACCTTC.

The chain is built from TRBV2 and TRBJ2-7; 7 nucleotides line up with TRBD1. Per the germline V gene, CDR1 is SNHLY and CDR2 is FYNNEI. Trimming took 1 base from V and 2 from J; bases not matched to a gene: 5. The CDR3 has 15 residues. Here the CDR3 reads CASSEDRGPTYEQYF. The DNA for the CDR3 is TGTGCCAGCAGTGAAGATAGGGGGCCGACCTACGAGCAGTACTTC. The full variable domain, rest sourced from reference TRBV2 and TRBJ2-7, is EPEVTQTPSHQVTQMGQEVILRCVPISNHLYFYWYRQILGQKVEFLVSFYNNEISEKSEIFDDQFSVERPDGSNFTLKIRSTKLEDSAMYFCASSEDRGPTYEQYFGPGTRLTVT.

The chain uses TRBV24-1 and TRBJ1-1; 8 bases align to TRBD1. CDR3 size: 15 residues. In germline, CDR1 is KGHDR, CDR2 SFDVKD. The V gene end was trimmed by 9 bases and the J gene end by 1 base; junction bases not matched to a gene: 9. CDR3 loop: CATQAGGAGNTEAFF. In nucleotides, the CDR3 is TGTGCCACCCAGGCAGGGGGCGCGGGGAACACTGAAGCTTTCTTT.

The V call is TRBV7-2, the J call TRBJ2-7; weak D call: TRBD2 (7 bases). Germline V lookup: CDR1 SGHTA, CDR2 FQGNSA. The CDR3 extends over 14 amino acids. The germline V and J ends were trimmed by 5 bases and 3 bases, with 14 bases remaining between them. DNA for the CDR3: TGTGCCAGCAGCCCGGGGGGCGTACGCTACGAGCAGTACTTC. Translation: CASSPGGVRYEQYF.

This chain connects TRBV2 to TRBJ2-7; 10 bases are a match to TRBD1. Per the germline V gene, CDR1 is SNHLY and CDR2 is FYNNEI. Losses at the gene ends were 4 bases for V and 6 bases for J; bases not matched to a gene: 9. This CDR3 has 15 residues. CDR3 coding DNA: TGTGCCAGCAGTGGACAGGGGGCGGATAAGAGCGAGCAGTACTTC. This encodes CASSGQGADKSEQYF.

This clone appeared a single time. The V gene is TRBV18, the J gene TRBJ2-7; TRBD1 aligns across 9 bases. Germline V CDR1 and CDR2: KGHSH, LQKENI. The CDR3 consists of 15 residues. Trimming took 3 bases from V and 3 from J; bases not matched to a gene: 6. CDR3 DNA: TGTGCCAGCTCACCGCCGGGACAGGGCGACTACGAGCAGTACTTC. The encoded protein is CASSPPGQGDYEQYF.

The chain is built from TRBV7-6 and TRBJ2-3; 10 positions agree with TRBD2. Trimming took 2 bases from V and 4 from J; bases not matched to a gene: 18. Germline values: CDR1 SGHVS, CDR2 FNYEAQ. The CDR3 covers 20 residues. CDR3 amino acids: CASSLLFGRAGGAKADTQYF. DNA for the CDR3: TGTGCCAGCAGCTTATTGTTCGGGAGAGCGGGGGGGGCAAAAGCAGATACGCAGTATTTT.

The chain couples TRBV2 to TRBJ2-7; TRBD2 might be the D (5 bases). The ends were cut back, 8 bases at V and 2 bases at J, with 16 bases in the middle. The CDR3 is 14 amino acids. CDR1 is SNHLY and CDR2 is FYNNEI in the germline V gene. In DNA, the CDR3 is TGTGCCAGCCAACTAGTAGGGTTTACCTACGAGCAGTACTTC. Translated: CASQLVGFTYEQYF.

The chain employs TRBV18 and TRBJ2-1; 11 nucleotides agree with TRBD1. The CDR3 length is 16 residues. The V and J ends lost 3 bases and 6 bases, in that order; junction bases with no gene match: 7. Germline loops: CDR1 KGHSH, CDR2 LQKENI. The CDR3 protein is CASSPTLDRGPNEQFF. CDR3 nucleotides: TGTGCCAGCTCACCGACCTTGGACAGGGGGCCCAATGAGCAGTTCTTC.

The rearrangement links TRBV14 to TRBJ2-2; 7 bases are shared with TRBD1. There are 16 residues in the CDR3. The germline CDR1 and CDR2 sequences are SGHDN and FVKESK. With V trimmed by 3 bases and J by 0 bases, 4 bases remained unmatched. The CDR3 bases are TGTGCCAGCAGCCAGGGACAGCGATCGAACACCGGGGAGCTGTTTTTT. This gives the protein CASSQGQRSNTGELFF.

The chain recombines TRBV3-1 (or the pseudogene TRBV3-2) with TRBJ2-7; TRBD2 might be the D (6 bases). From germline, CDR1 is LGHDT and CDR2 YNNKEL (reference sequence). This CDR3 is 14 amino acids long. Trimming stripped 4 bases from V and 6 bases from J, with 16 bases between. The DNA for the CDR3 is TGTGCCAGCAGCCTGGGGGGTAGCCCCACCGAGCAGTACTTC. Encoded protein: CASSLGGSPTEQYF.

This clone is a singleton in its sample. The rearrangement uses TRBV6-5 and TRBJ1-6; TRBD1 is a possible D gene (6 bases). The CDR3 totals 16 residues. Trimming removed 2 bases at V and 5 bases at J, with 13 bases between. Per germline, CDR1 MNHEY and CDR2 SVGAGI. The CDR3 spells CASSYTLQGNNSPLHF. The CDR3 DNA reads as TGTGCCAGCAGTTACACCCTCCAGGGGAATAATTCACCCCTCCACTTT.

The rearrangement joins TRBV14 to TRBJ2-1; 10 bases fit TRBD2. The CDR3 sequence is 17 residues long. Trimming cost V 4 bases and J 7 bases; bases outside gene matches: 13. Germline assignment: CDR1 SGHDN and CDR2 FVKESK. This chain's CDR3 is CASSRQISGGFGNEQFF. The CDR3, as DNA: TGTGCCAGCAGCCGACAAATTAGCGGGGGGTTTGGGAATGAGCAGTTCTTC.

CDR3 loop: CASSQVGGLTQYF. In DNA, the CDR3 is TGTGCCAGCAGCCAAGTCGGCGGGCTAACCCAGTACTTC. This chain joins TRBV14 and TRBJ2-5; D might be TRBD2 (5 bases). This CDR3 spans 13 amino acids. Trimming took 1 base from V and 8 from J, leaving 11 bases between them. Per germline, CDR1 SGHDN and CDR2 FVKESK.

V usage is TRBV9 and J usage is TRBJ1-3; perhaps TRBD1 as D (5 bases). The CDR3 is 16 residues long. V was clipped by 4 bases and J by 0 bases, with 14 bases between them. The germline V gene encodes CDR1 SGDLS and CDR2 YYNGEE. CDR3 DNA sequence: TGTGCCAGCAGCCTGCGGGGGGTTAACTCTGGAAACACCATATATTTT. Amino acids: CASSLRGVNSGNTIYF.

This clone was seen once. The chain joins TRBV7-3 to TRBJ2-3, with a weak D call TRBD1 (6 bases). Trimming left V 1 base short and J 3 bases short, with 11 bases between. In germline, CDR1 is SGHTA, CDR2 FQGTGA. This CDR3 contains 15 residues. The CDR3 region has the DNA TGTGCCAGCAGCTTAAGGGGGCGCATTACAGATACGCAGTATTTT. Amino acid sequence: CASSLRGRITDTQYF.